One sample yielded the 16 T cell receptor beta chains listed below, sequenced in a study of human T cells and chemical hapten exposure. Time point defined: patch test 1, 2 weeks after DPC sensitization. The treatment here: therapeutic diphenylcyclopropenone sensitization with weekly scalp DPC. TCRdb analysed the RACE reads with MiXCR anew, one entry per CDR3 protein. The sample has some 120,000 distinct CDR3 sequences; about 12% are singletons. This specimen consisted of whole blood, obtained in connection with sensitization to the hapten diphenylcyclopropenone (DPC). The origin of the receptors is a woman between 50 and 59 years old with alopecia areata. Some clones in this sample may be carry-over from other donors' samples.

In its sample, this clonotype was seen many times. The rearrangement joins TRBV11-2 to TRBJ2-2; D possibly corresponds to TRBD2 (5 bases). This CDR3 has 15 residues. V lost 5 bases and J lost 5, with 15 bases in between. Per the germline V gene, CDR1 is SGHAT and CDR2 is FQNNGV. The CDR3 is CASSPGTHFTGELFF. The DNA for the CDR3 is TGTGCCAGCAGCCCGGGAACACACTTTACCGGGGAGCTGTTTTTT. Full variable domain (remainder filled in from reference TRBV11-2 and TRBJ2-2): EAGVAQSPRYKIIEKRQSVAFWCNPISGHATLYWYQQILGQGPKLLIQFQNNGVVDDSQLPKDRFSAERLKGVDSTLKIQPAKLEDSAVYLCASSPGTHFTGELFFGEGSRLTVL.

This clonotype appeared a few times. The J gene is TRBJ2-2, the V gene TRBV28, with 13 bases aligning to TRBD2. Germline CDR1 reads MDHEN; CDR2 reads SYDVKM. V lost 4 bases and J lost 4; bases outside the gene matches: 6. The CDR3 length is 17 residues. The CDR3 is CASSYLGLAGVTGELFF. The DNA of the CDR3 is TGTGCCAGCAGTTACCTAGGACTAGCGGGAGTCACCGGGGAGCTGTTTTTT.

The CDR3 coding sequence is TGCAGTGCTAGAGATCATATCAGTACTGAAGCTTTCTTT. It yields the protein CSARDHISTEAFF. The chain couples TRBV20-1 to TRBJ1-1; D unclear. V lost 0 bases and J 5 bases, leaving 10 bases between the germline ends. Looked up from germline, CDR1 is DFQATT and CDR2 is SNEGSKA (reference sequence). This CDR3 spans 13 amino acids.

This clonotype was recorded at least ten times. This rearrangement joins TRBV5-4 to TRBJ1-2; 11 nucleotides agree with TRBD1. Germline trimming cut 0 bases from V and 6 bases from J; bases unmatched to any gene: 7. The germline gives CDR1 SGHNT, CDR2 YYREEE (reference sequence). This CDR3 comprises 16 residues. CDR3 residues: CASSLALGQGEDGYTF. CDR3 DNA: TGTGCCAGCAGCTTGGCCCTGGGACAGGGGGAGGATGGCTACACCTTC.

The chain employs TRBV20-1 and TRBJ2-7; no reliable D call. V lost 0 bases to trimming and J lost 3 bases, with 15 bases between them. Germline CDR1 and CDR2: DFQATT and SNEGSKA (reference sequence). This CDR3 has 15 amino acids. CDR3 sequence reads: CSARDGWAVDYEQYF. DNA for the CDR3: TGCAGTGCTAGAGACGGATGGGCTGTTGACTACGAGCAGTACTTC.

In this sample, this clonotype turned up many times. The chain joins TRBV7-9 to TRBJ2-2; D not certain. Germline CDR1 and CDR2: SEHNR and FQNEAQ (reference sequence). V lost 6 bases and J 6 bases, leaving 8 bases between the germline ends. The CDR3 extends over 12 amino acids. The CDR3 DNA follows: TGTGCCAGCAGTTCCCTACCCGGGGAGCTGTTTTTT. This encodes CASSSLPGELFF.

The rearrangement links TRBV20-1 to TRBJ2-5; D perhaps matches TRBD1 (6 bases). Germline V CDR1 and CDR2: DFQATT, SNEGSKA (reference sequence). Trimming shortened V by 6 bases and J by 2 bases, and 10 bases separated the two germline ends. This CDR3 has 12 amino acids. CDR3 in DNA: TGCAGTGCCAAAAGGGGGCAAGAGACCCAGTACTTC. This encodes CSAKRGQETQYF.

This clonotype was counted between two and nine times. This chain joins TRBV20-1 and TRBJ1-1, with no clear D. Looked up from germline, CDR1 is DFQATT and CDR2 is SNEGSKA (reference sequence). V was shortened by 6 bases and J by 10 bases, with 15 bases between the two germline ends. The length of the CDR3 is 11 residues. In DNA, the CDR3 is TGCAGTGCCCCGACCCTCCCCGGAGCTTTCTTT. The encoded protein is CSAPTLPGAFF.

This chain uses TRBV5-1 with TRBJ2-1, with TRBD2 matching over 8 bases. Germline CDR1 SGHRS, CDR2 YFSETQ. Trimming took 4 bases from V and 4 from J; bases not matched to a gene: 7. CDR3 size: 15 residues. The CDR3 DNA reads as TGCGCCAGCAGCCTTAGCGGGACCGAATACAATGAGCAGTTCTTC. Encoded protein: CASSLSGTEYNEQFF.

This clonotype was picked up a small number of times. The chain combines TRBV28 with TRBJ2-7; 7 bases align to TRBD2. CDR3 size: 17 residues. Germline V gene sequence: CDR1 MDHEN, CDR2 SYDVKM. J gave up 2 bases and V 5 bases, and 15 bases lay outside the gene matches. This chain's CDR3 is CASSQSPGAGPAYEQYF. The CDR3 coding sequence is TGTGCCAGCAGTCAATCCCCGGGAGCGGGACCGGCCTACGAGCAGTACTTC.

This clonotype was observed many times. The chain carries TRBV5-1 and TRBJ1-1; D gene ambiguous. The V gene's germline CDR1 is SGHRS and CDR2 YFSETQ. The CDR3 runs 14 residues. Trimming removed 0 bases at V and 1 base at J, with 7 bases between. The CDR3 spells CASSLAPSNTEAFF. The CDR3 DNA sequence: TGCGCCAGCAGCTTGGCCCCCTCGAACACTGAAGCTTTCTTT.

This clonotype has just a few counts. This chain uses TRBV20-1 with TRBJ1-5; maybe TRBD1 (6 bases). Germline V gene lookup returns CDR1 DFQATT and CDR2 SNEGSKA (reference sequence). The ends were cut back, 3 bases at V and 4 bases at J, with 16 bases in the middle. The CDR3 sequence is 15 residues long. CDR3 in DNA: TGCAGTGCTAGCCCCGGCGGAGGGGGGAATCAGCCCCAGCATTTT. It is translated as CSASPGGGGNQPQHF.

This clonotype was picked up many times. The chain links TRBV5-1 to TRBJ1-1, with 7 bases matching TRBD1. This CDR3 contains 17 residues. Per germline, CDR1 SGHRS and CDR2 YFSETQ. Trimming took 6 bases from V and 0 from J; bases not matched to a gene: 14. The CDR3 region has the DNA TGCGCCAGCACCATCTCCCCGGGACAGACTATGAACACTGAAGCTTTCTTT. Its protein is CASTISPGQTMNTEAFF.

The V gene is TRBV29-1, the J gene TRBJ2-7; 7 bases line up with TRBD2. The CDR3 has 14 amino acids. Germline lookup yields CDR1 SQVTM and CDR2 ANQGSEA. V lost 6 bases to trimming and J lost 7 bases; unmatched junction nucleotides: 15. The CDR3 region has the DNA TGCAGCGTGGTTCCAGGGTCGGGGGGAGGAGAGCAGTACTTC. Its translation: CSVVPGSGGGEQYF.

The chain has TRBV7-6 and TRBJ2-2, with 8 positions matching TRBD2. The CDR3 loop spans 18 amino acids. Germline values: CDR1 SGHVS, CDR2 FNYEAQ. J was trimmed by 0 bases and V by 4 bases; bases with no gene match: 10. The CDR3 loop is CASSSKRLALTNTGELFF. The DNA for the CDR3 is TGTGCCAGCAGCTCCAAACGACTAGCGCTGACGAACACCGGGGAGCTGTTTTTT.

V usage is TRBV7-9 and J usage is TRBJ1-1; no definite D call. Trimming shortened V by 5 bases and J by 1 base, and 8 bases separated the two germline ends. The CDR3 runs 13 residues. The V gene's germline CDR1 is SEHNR and CDR2 FQNEAQ (reference sequence). The CDR3, as DNA: TGTGCCAGCAGCAAACGGGGGAACACTGAAGCTTTCTTT. Residues: CASSKRGNTEAFF.